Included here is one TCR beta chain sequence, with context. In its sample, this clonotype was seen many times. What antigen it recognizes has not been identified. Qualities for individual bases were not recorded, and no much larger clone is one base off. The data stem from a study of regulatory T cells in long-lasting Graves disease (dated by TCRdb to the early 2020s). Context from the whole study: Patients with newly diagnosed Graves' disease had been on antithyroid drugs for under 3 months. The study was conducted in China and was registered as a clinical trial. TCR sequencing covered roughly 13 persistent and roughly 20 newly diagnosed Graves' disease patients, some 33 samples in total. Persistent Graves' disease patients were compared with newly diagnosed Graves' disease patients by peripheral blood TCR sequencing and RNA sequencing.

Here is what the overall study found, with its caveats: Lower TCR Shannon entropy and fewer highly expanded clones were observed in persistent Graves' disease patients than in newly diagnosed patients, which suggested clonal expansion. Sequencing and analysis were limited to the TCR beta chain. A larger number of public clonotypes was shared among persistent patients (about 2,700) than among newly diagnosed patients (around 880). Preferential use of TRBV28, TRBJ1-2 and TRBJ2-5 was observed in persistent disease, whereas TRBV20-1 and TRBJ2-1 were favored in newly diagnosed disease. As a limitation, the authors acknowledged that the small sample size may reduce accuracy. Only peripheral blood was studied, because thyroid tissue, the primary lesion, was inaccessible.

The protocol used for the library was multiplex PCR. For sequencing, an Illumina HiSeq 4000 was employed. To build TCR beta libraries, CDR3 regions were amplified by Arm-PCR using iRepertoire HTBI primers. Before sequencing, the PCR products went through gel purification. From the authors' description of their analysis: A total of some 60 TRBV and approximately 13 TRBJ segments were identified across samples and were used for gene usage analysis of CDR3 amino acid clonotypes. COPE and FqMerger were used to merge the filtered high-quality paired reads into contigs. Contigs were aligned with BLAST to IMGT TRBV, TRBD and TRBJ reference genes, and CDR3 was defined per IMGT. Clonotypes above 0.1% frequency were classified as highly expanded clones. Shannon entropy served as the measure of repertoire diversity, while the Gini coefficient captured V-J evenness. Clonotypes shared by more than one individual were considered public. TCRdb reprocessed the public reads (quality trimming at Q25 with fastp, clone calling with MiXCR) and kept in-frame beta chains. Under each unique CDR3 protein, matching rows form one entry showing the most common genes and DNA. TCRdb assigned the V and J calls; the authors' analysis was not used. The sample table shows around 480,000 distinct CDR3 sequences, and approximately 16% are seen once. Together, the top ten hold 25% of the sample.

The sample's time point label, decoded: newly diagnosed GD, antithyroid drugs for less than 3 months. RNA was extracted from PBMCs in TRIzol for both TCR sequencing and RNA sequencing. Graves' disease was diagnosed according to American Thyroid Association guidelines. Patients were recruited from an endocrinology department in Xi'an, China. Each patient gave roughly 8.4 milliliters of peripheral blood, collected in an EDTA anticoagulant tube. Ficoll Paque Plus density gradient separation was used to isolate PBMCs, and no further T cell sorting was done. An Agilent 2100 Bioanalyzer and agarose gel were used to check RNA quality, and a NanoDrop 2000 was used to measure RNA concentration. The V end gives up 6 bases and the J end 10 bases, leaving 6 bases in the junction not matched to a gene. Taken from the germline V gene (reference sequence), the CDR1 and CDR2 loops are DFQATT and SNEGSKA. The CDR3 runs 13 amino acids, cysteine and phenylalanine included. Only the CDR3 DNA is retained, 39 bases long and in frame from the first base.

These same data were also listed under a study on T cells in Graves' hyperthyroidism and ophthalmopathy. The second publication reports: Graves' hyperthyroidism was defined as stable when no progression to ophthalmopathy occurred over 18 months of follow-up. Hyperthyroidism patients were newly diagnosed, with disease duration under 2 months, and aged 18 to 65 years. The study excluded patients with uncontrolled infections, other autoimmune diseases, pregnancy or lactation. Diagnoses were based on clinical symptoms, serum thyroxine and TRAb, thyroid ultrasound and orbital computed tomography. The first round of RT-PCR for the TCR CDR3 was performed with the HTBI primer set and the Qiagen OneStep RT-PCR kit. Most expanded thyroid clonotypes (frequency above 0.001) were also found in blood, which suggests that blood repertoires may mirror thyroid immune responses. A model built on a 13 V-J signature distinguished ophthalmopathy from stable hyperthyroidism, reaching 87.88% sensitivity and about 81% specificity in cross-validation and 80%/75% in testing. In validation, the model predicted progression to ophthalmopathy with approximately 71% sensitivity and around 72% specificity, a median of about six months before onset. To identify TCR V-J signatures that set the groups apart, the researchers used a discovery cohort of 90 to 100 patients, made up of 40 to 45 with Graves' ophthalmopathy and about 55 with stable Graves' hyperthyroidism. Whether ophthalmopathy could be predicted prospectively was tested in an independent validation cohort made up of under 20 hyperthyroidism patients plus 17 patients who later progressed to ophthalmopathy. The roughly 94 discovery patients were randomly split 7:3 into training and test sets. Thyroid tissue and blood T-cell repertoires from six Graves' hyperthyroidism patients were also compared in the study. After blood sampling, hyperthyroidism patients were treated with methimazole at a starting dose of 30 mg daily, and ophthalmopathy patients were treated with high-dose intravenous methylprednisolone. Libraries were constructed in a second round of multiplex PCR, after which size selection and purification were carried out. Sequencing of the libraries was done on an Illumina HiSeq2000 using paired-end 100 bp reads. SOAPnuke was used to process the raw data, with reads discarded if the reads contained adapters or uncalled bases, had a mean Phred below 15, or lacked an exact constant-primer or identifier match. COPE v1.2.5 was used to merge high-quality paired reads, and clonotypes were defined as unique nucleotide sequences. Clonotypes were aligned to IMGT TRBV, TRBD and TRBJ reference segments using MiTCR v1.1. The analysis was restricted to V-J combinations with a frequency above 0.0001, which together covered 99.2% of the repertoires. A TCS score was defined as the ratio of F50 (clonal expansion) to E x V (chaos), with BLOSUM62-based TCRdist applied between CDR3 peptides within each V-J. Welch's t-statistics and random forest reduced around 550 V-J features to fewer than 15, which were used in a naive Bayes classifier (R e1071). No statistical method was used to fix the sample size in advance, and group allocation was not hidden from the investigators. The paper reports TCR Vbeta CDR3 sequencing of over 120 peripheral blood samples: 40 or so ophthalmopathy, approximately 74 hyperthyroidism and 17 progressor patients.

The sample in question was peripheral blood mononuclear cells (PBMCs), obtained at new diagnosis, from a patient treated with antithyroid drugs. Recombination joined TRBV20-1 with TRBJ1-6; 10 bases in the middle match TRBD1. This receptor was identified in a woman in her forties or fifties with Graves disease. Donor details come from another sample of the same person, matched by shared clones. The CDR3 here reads CSASTGGVSPLHF. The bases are TGCAGTGCCTCGACAGGGGGCGTATCACCCCTCCACTTT.